One sample yielded the 10 T cell receptor beta chains listed below, sequenced in a study of cytomegalovirus exposure and HLA in healthy donors. PCR involved 60 Vbeta and 13 Jbeta primers. Clones were sequenced by immunoSEQ multiplex PCR, and TCRdb holds only the in-frame ones, with some missing. This repertoire shows around 100,000 clones, over 75% found once; its top ten account for 5.4%. The specimen was PBMCs. The origin of the receptors is a woman younger than 45 in good health and CMV-seropositive.

V usage is TRBV5-1 and J usage is TRBJ2-5, with D maybe TRBD2 (6 bases). The germline V and J ends were trimmed by 4 bases and 1 base, with 11 bases remaining between them. The germline gives CDR1 SGHRS, CDR2 YFSETQ. The CDR3 covers 14 residues. CDR3: CASSPGSTQETQYF. Written as DNA, the CDR3 is TGCGCCAGCAGCCCCGGGAGCACCCAAGAGACCCAGTACTTC.

The chain carries TRBV27 and TRBJ2-5; a weak D match, TRBD2 (5 bases). Between the trimmed V and J ends, which lost 5 bases and 3 bases, there was a span of 16 bases. CDR3 size: 15 residues. Germline-derived CDR1 and CDR2 are MNHEY and SMNVEV (reference sequence). CDR3 protein: CASSQLSIAKETQYF. The CDR3 DNA follows: TGTGCCAGCAGTCAACTGTCGATAGCGAAAGAGACCCAGTACTTC.

The chain uses TRBV20-1 and TRBJ1-2; 8 bases match TRBD1. Trimming at V came to 6 bases and at J to 6 bases, leaving 3 bases not matched to a gene. In germline, CDR1 is DFQATT, CDR2 SNEGSKA (reference sequence). This CDR3 contains 11 residues. The CDR3 DNA is TGCAGTGCAAGGACAGGGAATGGCTACACCTTC. Protein: CSARTGNGYTF.

This clone came up a few times. This chain links TRBV12-2 with TRBJ1-3; TRBD1 is the table's D call and was not checked against the DNA. TRBV12-2 is a pseudogene segment. This CDR3 region has 17 residues. This chain's CDR3 is CASRFNRGTPSGNTIYF. The DNA for the CDR3 is TGTGCAAGTCGCTTTAACAGGGGGACTCCCTCTGGAAACACCATATATTTT.

The chain is built from TRBV6-5 and TRBJ1-2, with D possibly matching TRBD1 (5 bases). CDR3 length: 14 amino acids. Trimming removed 10 bases at V and 4 bases at J, with 19 bases between. Germline lookup yields CDR1 MNHEY and CDR2 SVGAGI. The CDR3 DNA reads TGTGCCATTGGGGCCACCGTCGGGGGCTATGGCTACACCTTC. It encodes CAIGATVGGYGYTF.

V is TRBV19 and J is TRBJ1-4; TRBD1 agrees at 7 bases. Germline V CDR1 and CDR2: LNHDA, SQIVND (reference sequence). The CDR3 consists of 14 residues. V trimming: 5 bases; J trimming: 4 bases; junction bases outside the gene matches: 4. This chain's CDR3 is CASSPGDSNEKLFF. The CDR3 region has the DNA TGTGCCAGTAGTCCCGGGGACAGTAATGAAAAACTGTTTTTT.

The chain employs TRBV15 and TRBJ2-7; a weak D match, TRBD2 (6 bases). CDR3 length: 14 amino acids. CDR1 is LNHNV, CDR2 YYDKDF, per germline (reference sequence). Between the trimmed V and J ends, which lost 5 bases and 1 base, there was a span of 12 bases. This CDR3 is CATSAGPPSYEQYF. CDR3 in DNA: TGTGCCACCAGCGCGGGACCGCCATCCTACGAGCAGTACTTC.

The chain has TRBV2 and TRBJ2-3; maybe TRBD1 (5 bases). The CDR3 extends over 14 amino acids. Per germline, CDR1 SNHLY and CDR2 FYNNEI. V was trimmed by 3 bases and J by 2 bases, leaving 9 bases between them. The CDR3, as DNA: TGTGCCAGCAGTGACCAGGGTCCCACAGATACGCAGTATTTT. It specifies CASSDQGPTDTQYF.

V and J are TRBV13 and TRBJ1-1; D unresolved. V was shortened by 2 bases and J by 7 bases, with 14 bases between the two germline ends. The CDR3 consists of 14 residues. Germline V lookup: CDR1 PRHDT, CDR2 FYEKMQ (reference sequence). CDR3 loop: CASSLRRQANEAFF. The CDR3 DNA follows: TGTGCCAGCAGCTTAAGACGCCAGGCTAATGAAGCTTTCTTT.

This chain links TRBV5-8 with TRBJ2-6; D unclear. The length of the CDR3 is 18 residues. The ends were cut back, 2 bases at V and 0 bases at J, with 15 bases in the middle. The V gene's germline CDR1 is SGHTS and CDR2 YDEGEE. CDR3 bases: TGTGCCAGCAGCTTACTCTTAGCCGTTACCTCTGGGGCCAACGTCCTGACTTTC. Its translation is CASSLLLAVTSGANVLTF.